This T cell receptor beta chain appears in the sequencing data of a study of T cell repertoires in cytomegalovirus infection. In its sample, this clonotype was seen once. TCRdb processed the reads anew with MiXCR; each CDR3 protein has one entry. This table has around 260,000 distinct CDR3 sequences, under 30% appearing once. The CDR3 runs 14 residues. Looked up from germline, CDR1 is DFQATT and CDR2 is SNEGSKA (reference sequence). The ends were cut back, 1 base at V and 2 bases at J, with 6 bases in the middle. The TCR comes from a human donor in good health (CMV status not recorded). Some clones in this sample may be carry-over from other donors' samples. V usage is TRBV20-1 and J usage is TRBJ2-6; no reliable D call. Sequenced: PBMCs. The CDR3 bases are TGCAGTGCTAGAGTTGGGGCTGGGGCCAACGTCCTGACTTTC. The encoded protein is CSARVGAGANVLTF.